This is a list of T cell receptor beta chains from one sample in a study of cytomegalovirus exposure and HLA in healthy donors. Libraries were prepared by immunoSEQ multiplex PCR; TCRdb keeps only in-frame clonotypes and omits some of them. This sample's table has 65,000 to 95,000 clones. The sequenced sample consisted of PBMCs. The receptors stem from a man younger than 40 in good health and CMV-seronegative. The CDR3 runs from the conserved cysteine through the conserved F or W. The D gene is left open where the match is weak.

v_call: TRBV5-4; j_call: TRBJ1-1; d_call: NA; cdr3_aa: CASSQQGLGTEAFF; cdr3_nt: TGTGCCAGCAGCCAACAGGGATTGGGCACTGAAGCTTTCTTT
v_call: TRBV18; j_call: TRBJ2-2; d_call: NA; cdr3_aa: CASSPLANTGELFF; cdr3_nt: TGTGCCAGCTCACCATTAGCGAACACCGGGGAGCTGTTTTTT
v_call: TRBV19; j_call: TRBJ2-7; d_call: TRBD1; cdr3_aa: CASSTRTGGRYEQYF; cdr3_nt: TGTGCCAGTAGTACCCGAACAGGGGGCAGATACGAGCAGTACTTC
v_call: TRBV5-1; j_call: TRBJ2-1; d_call: TRBD2; cdr3_aa: CASSLGIGTSYEQFF; cdr3_nt: TGCGCCAGCAGCTTGGGGATCGGGACTAGTTATGAGCAGTTCTTC
v_call: TRBV18; j_call: TRBJ1-1; d_call: TRBD1; cdr3_aa: CASSGTGAEAFF; cdr3_nt: TGTGCCAGCTCAGGGACAGGGGCTGAAGCTTTCTTT
v_call: TRBV27; j_call: TRBJ2-5; d_call: TRBD1; cdr3_aa: CASRTGAEETQYF; cdr3_nt: TGTGCCAGCAGGACAGGGGCAGAGGAGACCCAGTACTTC
v_call: TRBV6-1; j_call: TRBJ1-5; d_call: NA; cdr3_aa: CASSGAGEWPQHF; cdr3_nt: TGTGCCAGCAGTGGGGCAGGGGAGTGGCCCCAGCATTTT
v_call: TRBV6-5; j_call: TRBJ1-1; d_call: NA; cdr3_aa: CASREGPPNTEAFF; cdr3_nt: TGTGCCAGCAGGGAGGGCCCACCGAACACTGAAGCTTTCTTT
v_call: TRBV2; j_call: TRBJ1-1; d_call: NA; cdr3_aa: CASGGEGNTEAFF; cdr3_nt: TGTGCCAGCGGGGGGGAGGGGAACACTGAAGCTTTCTTT
v_call: TRBV5-6; j_call: TRBJ1-1; d_call: TRBD1; cdr3_aa: CASSLLFRQGARGTEAFF; cdr3_nt: TGTGCCAGCAGCTTGTTATTTCGGCAGGGGGCGCGGGGCACTGAAGCTTTCTTT
v_call: TRBV7-9; j_call: TRBJ1-1; d_call: NA; cdr3_aa: CASSLGQPMNTEAFF; cdr3_nt: TGTGCCAGCAGCTTAGGACAGCCGATGAACACTGAAGCTTTCTTT
v_call: TRBV19; j_call: TRBJ1-5; d_call: TRBD1; cdr3_aa: CASSINSGQGVQPQHF; cdr3_nt: TGTGCCAGTAGTATTAATTCCGGACAGGGGGTTCAGCCCCAGCATTTT
v_call: TRBV18; j_call: TRBJ1-3; d_call: NA; cdr3_aa: CASSSSGKSYTIYF; cdr3_nt: TGTGCCAGCTCTTCCTCAGGGAAGAGCTACACCATATATTTT
v_call: TRBV6-6; j_call: TRBJ1-1; d_call: TRBD1; cdr3_aa: CASSQLTGDTEAFF; cdr3_nt: TGTGCCAGCAGTCAATTAACAGGGGACACTGAAGCTTTCTTT
v_call: TRBV19; j_call: TRBJ1-1; d_call: NA; cdr3_aa: CASSIGEGGTEAFF; cdr3_nt: TGTGCCAGTAGTATTGGGGAAGGGGGCACTGAAGCTTTCTTT
v_call: TRBV5-1; j_call: TRBJ2-2; d_call: TRBD2; cdr3_aa: CASSNEAGAAGELFF; cdr3_nt: TGCGCCAGCAGCAACGAAGCGGGAGCCGCCGGGGAGCTGTTTTTT